This T cell receptor (beta chain) was documented in a study of blood T cell repertoires in COVID-19. Source study methods: Estimates of nucleated cell counts were drawn from the amplification of reference gene primers. Sequencing used immunoSEQ multiplex PCR; TCRdb keeps in-frame clones, though not all of them. That table gives V, J and clone size, and the DNA gave D and trimming. The sample comprises about 140,000 clones, approximately 90% of which are singletons, and more than 9.5% rests with the top ten. The CDR3 has 14 residues. Germline CDR1 and CDR2: MNHEY and SVGAGI. V shed 6 bases, J shed 2 bases, and the junction held 2 bases outside the gene matches.

The TCR comes from a woman older than 75 with acute or convalescent COVID-19. The gene calls are TRBV6-5 and TRBJ1-5, with 9 positions matching TRBD1. The sample was peripheral blood. This CDR3 reads CASRRTGGNQPQHF. DNA of the CDR3: TGTGCCAGCAGAAGGACAGGGGGCAATCAGCCCCAGCATTTT.